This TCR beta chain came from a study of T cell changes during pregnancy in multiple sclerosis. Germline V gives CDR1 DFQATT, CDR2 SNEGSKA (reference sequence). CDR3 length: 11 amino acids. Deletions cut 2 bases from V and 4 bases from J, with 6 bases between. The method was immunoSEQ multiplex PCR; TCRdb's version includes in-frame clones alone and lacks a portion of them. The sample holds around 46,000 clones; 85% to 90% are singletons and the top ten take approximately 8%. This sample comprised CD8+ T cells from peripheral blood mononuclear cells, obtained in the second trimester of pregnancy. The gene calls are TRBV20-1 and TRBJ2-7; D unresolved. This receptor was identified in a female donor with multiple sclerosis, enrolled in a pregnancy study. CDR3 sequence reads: CSARLRYEQYF. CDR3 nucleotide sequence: TGCAGTGCTAGACTGAGGTACGAGCAGTACTTC.